This T cell receptor beta chain comes out of a study of blood T cell repertoires in COVID-19. For the study at large: Whether acute or convalescent, the COVID-19 samples came from the United States, Italy and Spain.

Here immunoSEQ multiplex PCR was the method, and the copy in TCRdb shows in-frame clones only, minus some. Here the sample spans about 120,000 clones, roughly 83% being singletons. V lost 3 bases to trimming and J lost 2 bases, with 12 bases between them. Germline assignment: CDR1 SGHNT and CDR2 YYREEE (reference sequence). The CDR3 sequence is 14 residues long. Material for sequencing was peripheral blood. The chain links TRBV5-4 to TRBJ2-7; D is unclear. The sequence came from a woman older than 75 with acute or convalescent COVID-19. In DNA, the CDR3 is TGTGCCAGCAGCTCCTACCCTTCTGCCTACGAGCAGTACTTC. It specifies CASSSYPSAYEQYF.